The 19 T cell receptor beta chains below all came from one sample that was sequenced in a study of blood T cells in healthy people across ages. It was with a sample-barcoded 5' primer and a J-beta primer mix that a second PCR of about 6 to 12 cycles was run. MiXCR, applied by TCRdb to the 5' RACE reads, yields one record per CDR3 protein. The sample carries some 790,000 distinct CDR3 sequences, around 30% recorded once. The sequencing sample was made of blood. The receptors shown here come from an elderly woman in good health.

This clonotype showed up many times. The CDR3 region has the DNA TGCGCCAGCAGCCCGGGCCCGCTCTCCTACAATGAGCAGTTCTTC. This gives the protein CASSPGPLSYNEQFF. The rearrangement joins TRBV5-1 to TRBJ2-1, with D uncertain. The germline gives CDR1 SGHRS, CDR2 YFSETQ. The CDR3 has 15 amino acids. V lost 4 bases, J lost 0 bases, and 11 bases lay in between.

The genes are TRBV7-2 and TRBJ1-2; D ambiguous. The CDR3 is made up of 13 amino acids. V was shortened by 0 bases and J by 7 bases, with 9 bases between the two germline ends. Germline values: CDR1 SGHTA, CDR2 FQGNSA. The CDR3 protein is CASSLASGGGYTF. DNA for the CDR3: TGTGCCAGCAGCTTAGCGTCAGGAGGTGGCTACACCTTC.

The table lists this clonotype with many counts. The chain is built from TRBV5-5 and TRBJ2-3, with TRBD2 identical over 11 bases. The CDR3 has 18 amino acids. CDR1 and CDR2 (germline): SGHKS, YYEKEE (reference sequence). The J segment lost 0 bases and the V segment lost 0 bases, leaving 6 bases of the junction unmatched. In nucleotides, the CDR3 is TGTGCCAGCAGCTTGGCCCCGACTAGCGGGACTAGCACAGATACGCAGTATTTT. This encodes CASSLAPTSGTSTDTQYF.

The chain combines TRBV29-1 with TRBJ2-7, with unresolved D. Germline V gene lookup returns CDR1 SQVTM and CDR2 ANQGSEA. The V end was cut by 7 bases, the J end by 4 bases, with 14 bases between. The CDR3 consists of 12 residues. The CDR3 spells CSAKLGSYEQYF. CDR3 DNA: TGCAGCGCCAAATTAGGGTCGTACGAGCAGTACTTC.

This clonotype was recorded at least ten times. The chain links TRBV7-8 to TRBJ2-5; TRBD1 is a possible D gene (5 bases). The CDR3 contains 15 residues. The V gene lost 4 bases and the J gene lost 1 base, with 13 bases spanning the gap. Germline V gene sequence: CDR1 SGHVS, CDR2 FQNEAQ. The CDR3 loop is CASSSVDRFQETQYF. The CDR3 bases are TGTGCCAGCAGCTCCGTAGACAGATTCCAAGAGACCCAGTACTTC. Full variable domain (outside the CDR3, taken from reference TRBV7-8 and TRBJ2-5): GAGVSQSPRYKVAKRGQDVALRCDPISGHVSLFWYQQALGQGPEFLTYFQNEAQLDKSGLPSDRFFAERPEGSVSTLKIQRTQQEDSAVYLCASSSVDRFQETQYFGPGTRLLVL.

In the case of this clonotype: This clone may be a read error of a much larger clone one base away. This chain uses TRBV5-1 with TRBJ2-5; D is possibly TRBD2 (5 bases). The germline V gene encodes CDR1 SGHRS and CDR2 YFSETQ. Trimming left V 3 bases short and J 4 bases short, with 16 bases between. The CDR3 totals 15 residues. This CDR3 reads CASSSRSRGGETQYF. CDR3 DNA: TGCGCCAGCAGCTCACGGTCACGGGGTGGAGAGACCCAGTACTTC. Using reference TRBV5-1 and TRBJ2-5 for the parts outside the CDR3, the full variable domain is KAGVTQTPRYLIKTRGQQVTLSCSPISGHRSVSWYQQTPGQGLQFLFEYFSETQRNKGNFPGRFSGRQFSNSRSEMNVSTLELGDSALYLCASSSRSRGGETQYFGPGTRLLVL.

There are a few counts of this clonotype. The rearrangement links TRBV6-2 or TRBV6-3 to TRBJ2-4; D is uncertain. Germline CDR1 reads MNHEY; CDR2 reads SVGEGT. Trimming shortened V by 8 bases and J by 13 bases, and 15 bases separated the two germline ends. The CDR3 length is 11 residues. CDR3 region: CASSDTAKQYF. DNA of the CDR3: TGTGCCAGCTCTGACACCGCGAAGCAGTACTTC.

This clonotype was recorded at least ten times. This chain links TRBV7-2 with TRBJ2-1; 10 bases match TRBD2. The CDR3 length is 17 residues. V shed 5 bases and J 9 bases; nucleotides not matched to a gene: 16. CDR1 and CDR2 from the germline V gene are SGHTA and FQGNSA. CDR3 sequence reads: CASSTISGAGGRVEQFF. The CDR3 DNA is TGTGCCAGCAGCACAATAAGCGGAGCGGGGGGGCGGGTTGAGCAGTTCTTC.

This clonotype was seen only a few times. The rearrangement links TRBV5-6 to TRBJ2-7; possible D gene TRBD1, 6 bases. Germline V CDR1 and CDR2: SGHDT, YYEEEE. The CDR3 is 16 amino acids. Trimming pared 4 bases from V and 2 bases from J, leaving 19 bases between. This chain's CDR3 is CASSDWTAGVTYEQYF. The CDR3 coding sequence is TGTGCCAGCAGCGATTGGACAGCCGGGGTTACCTACGAGCAGTACTTC.

V usage is TRBV30 and J usage is TRBJ2-4; 8 positions agree with TRBD1. The end of the DNA fits TRBJ2-7 better, so the J call may be wrong. The CDR3 totals 14 residues. The germline V gene has CDR1 GTSNPN and CDR2 SVGIG (reference sequence). The CDR3 is CAWSRQGTDYEQYF. As DNA, the CDR3 is TGTGCCTGGAGTAGACAGGGGACCGATTACGAGCAGTACTTC.

The chain links TRBV24-1 to TRBJ2-7; 11 positions match TRBD1. The CDR3 has 15 residues. Germline trimming cut 4 bases from V and 4 bases from J; bases unmatched to any gene: 5. The germline gives CDR1 KGHDR, CDR2 SFDVKD. The CDR3 DNA follows: TGTGCCACCAGTGACCCCGGGACAGGGGGTTACGAGCAGTACTTC. Its protein product is CATSDPGTGGYEQYF.

As to this clonotype: This sequence may be a read error, since a much larger clone differs from it by one base. The rearrangement links TRBV7-9 to TRBJ2-7; maybe TRBD1 (5 bases). CDR3 length equals 17 residues. In germline, CDR1 is SEHNR, CDR2 FQNEAQ (reference sequence). The CDR3 DNA sequence: TGTGTCAGCAGCTCGCGATACACAGTAGGCAGGGTCTACGAGCAGTACTTC. It specifies CVSSSRYTVGRVYEQYF.

The chain uses TRBV20-1 and TRBJ2-7; TRBD2 is a possible D gene (6 bases). Germline V CDR1 and CDR2: DFQATT, SNEGSKA (reference sequence). The CDR3 is 10 amino acids. V was clipped by 2 bases and J by 7 bases, with 6 bases between them. The chain's CDR3 is CSARREEQYF. The CDR3 DNA follows: TGCAGTGCTAGACGGGAGGAGCAGTACTTC.

This clonotype has a handful of counts. The chain uses TRBV6-2 or TRBV6-3 and TRBJ1-2, with D unresolved. CDR3 length equals 13 residues. Germline V gene data show CDR1 as MNHEY and CDR2 as SVGEGT. V was pared by 0 bases and J by 8 bases, with 10 bases between. The CDR3 coding sequence is TGTGCCAGCAGTTACTCGACCGCGGGGGGCTACACCTTC. This translates into CASSYSTAGGYTF.

In regard to this clonotype: Being one base from a much bigger clone, this may be a read error. This sequence joins TRBV10-3 and TRBJ2-7; TRBD2 matches 9 bases. The germline CDR1 and CDR2 sequences are ENHRY and SYGVKD. With 6 bases clipped from V and 6 bases from J, the junction kept 9 bases outside the gene matches. This CDR3 spans 14 amino acids. This chain's CDR3 is CAIRERAGGSEQYF. CDR3 coding DNA: TGTGCCATCAGGGAAAGAGCGGGGGGTAGCGAGCAGTACTTC.

This clonotype was seen repeatedly, ten times or more. V gene TRBV20-1 combines with J gene TRBJ2-1; 11 positions match TRBD2. From germline, CDR1 is DFQATT and CDR2 SNEGSKA (reference sequence). Unmatched junction bases numbered 10, after V lost 6 bases and J lost 9 bases. The CDR3 spans 14 residues. The CDR3 DNA is TGCAGTGCCGCTATAGCGGGGGGGTCCGCTGAGCAGTTCTTC. Its translation: CSAAIAGGSAEQFF.

This clonotype was counted ten times or more. The rearrangement uses TRBV3-1 and TRBJ2-7, with D uncertain. CDR1 and CDR2 (germline): LGHDT, YNNKEL (reference sequence). The CDR3 runs to 12 residues. The ends were cut back, 3 bases at V and 5 bases at J, with 8 bases in the middle. The chain's CDR3 is CASSQLGNEQYF. CDR3 nucleotides: TGTGCCAGCAGCCAGCTTGGCAACGAGCAGTACTTC.

This clonotype appeared a single time. A much larger clone is a single base away; this may be a read error. The chain recombines TRBV6-2 or TRBV6-3 with TRBJ2-6; D possibly corresponds to TRBD1 (5 bases). This CDR3 comprises 17 residues. The V gene's germline CDR1 is MNHEY and CDR2 SVGEGT. CDR3 DNA sequence: TGTGCCAGCAGTTTCAGGGCCCTCCTCTCTGGGGCCAACGTCCGGACTTTC. This gives the protein CASSFRALLSGANVRTF.

CDR3 sequence (DNA): TGTGCCTGGAGTATCGGGTGGGAGACCCAGTACTTC. Translating gives CAWSIGWETQYF. The chain joins TRBV30 to TRBJ2-5; D is undetermined. CDR1 is GTSNPN, CDR2 SVGIG, per germline (reference sequence). CDR3 size: 12 residues. Deletions cut 2 bases from V and 5 bases from J, with 9 bases between.